This entry describes one T cell receptor (beta chain). Generated by immunoSEQ multiplex PCR, the TCRdb table keeps only in-frame clones and is missing some. There are approximately 100,000 clones in the sample; around 83% occur only once, and 7.9% lies in the top ten. The sample comes from a study of blood T cell repertoires in COVID-19. Across the study: Material from acute and convalescent COVID-19 was sourced from the United States, Italy and Spain. PBMCs, B-cell-depleted T cells, or T cells were the source of the cDNA or gDNA that made up the material.

CDR3 length: 16 residues. Germline values: CDR1 SEHNR, CDR2 FQNEAQ (reference sequence). The ends lost 5 bases at V and 1 base at J; junction bases unmatched: 8. This chain links TRBV7-9 with TRBJ2-7, with 10 bases lining up with TRBD1. This TCR came from a woman older than 75 with active or convalescent COVID-19. The sample comprised peripheral blood. For the CDR3, the DNA is TGTGCCAGCAGCCTGACAGGGGGCGTTAATTCCTACGAGCAGTACTTC. Protein sequence: CASSLTGGVNSYEQYF. Based on the CDR3 plus reference TRBV7-9 and TRBJ2-7, the full variable domain is DTGVSQNPRHKITKRGQNVTFRCDPISEHNRLYWYRQTLGQGPEFLTYFQNEAQLEKSRLLSDRFSAERPKGSFSTLEIQRTEQGDSAMYLCASSLTGGVNSYEQYFGPGTRLTVT.